Below, 14 T cell receptor beta chains from the same sample are listed, as sequenced in a study of CD8+ T cells in alopecia areata. RNA was extracted and reverse transcribed into cDNA as the sequencing template. The repertoire was sequenced with immunoSEQ multiplex PCR; TCRdb's copy has only in-frame clones and lacks some. This sample has roughly 150,000 clones, with roughly 62% found just once. The material sequenced was CD4+ T cells sorted from blood, taken at week 0. The receptor set was obtained from a human donor with alopecia areata.

The chain combines TRBV29-1 with TRBJ2-7, with D maybe TRBD2 (5 bases). Trimming took 5 bases from V and 6 from J, leaving 11 bases between them. CDR1 and CDR2 from the germline V gene are SQVTM and ANQGSEA. The CDR3 spans 11 residues. CDR3 sequence (DNA): TGCAGCGTTAGGACCGCGGGCGAGCAGTACTTC. It codes for CSVRTAGEQYF.

The chain couples TRBV25-1 to TRBJ2-7; TRBD1 matches 9 bases. J gave up 3 bases and V 6 bases, and 6 bases lay outside the gene matches. The CDR3 has 14 residues. The V gene's germline CDR1 is MGHDK and CDR2 SYGVNS. The CDR3 region has the DNA TGTGCCAGCAGCCAGACAGGGGGTTTCTACGAGCAGTACTTC. Protein sequence: CASSQTGGFYEQYF.

The chain joins TRBV11-3 to TRBJ1-1; D is undetermined. The V end was cut by 0 bases, the J end by 8 bases, with 4 bases between. CDR1 and CDR2 from the germline V gene are SGHNT and YENEEA. The CDR3 consists of 11 residues. CDR3 bases: TGTGCCAGCAGCTTAGAACAAGAAGCTTTCTTT. The encoded protein is CASSLEQEAFF.

The chain couples TRBV11-2 to TRBJ2-1; 8 bases match TRBD1. The germline V gene has CDR1 SGHAT and CDR2 FQNNGV. V was pared by 2 bases and J by 9 bases, with 9 bases of the junction left unmatched. The length of the CDR3 is 15 residues. CDR3 residues: CASSLSGQGSGEQFF. The CDR3 coding sequence is TGTGCCAGCAGCTTAAGTGGACAGGGTAGTGGTGAGCAGTTCTTC.

The genes are TRBV4-1 and TRBJ1-1; no reliable D call. The CDR3 is made up of 15 amino acids. V lost 2 bases and J 1 base, leaving 11 bases between the germline ends. The germline V gene encodes CDR1 MGHRA and CDR2 YSYEKL. The CDR3 nucleotides read TGCGCCAGCAGCCAAACGGGAGGCGGGAACACTGAAGCTTTCTTT. It specifies CASSQTGGGNTEAFF.

V usage is TRBV29-1 and J usage is TRBJ2-4; D is tentatively TRBD1 or TRBD2 (5 bases each). The CDR3 has 12 amino acids. Germline CDR1 is SQVTM and CDR2 is ANQGSEA. V lost 7 bases to trimming and J lost 7 bases, with 14 bases between them. CDR3 DNA sequence: TGCAGCGCCTGGGGGTCTTGGAACATTCAGTACTTC. As protein: CSAWGSWNIQYF.

This clone was observed a handful of times. V usage is TRBV5-4 and J usage is TRBJ2-7, with 8 bases that match TRBD2. Germline V CDR1 and CDR2: SGHNT, YYREEE (reference sequence). The CDR3 is 16 residues long. V was clipped by 1 base and J by 1 base; unmatched bases: 7. CDR3 residues: CASSLKGGGRSYEQYF. The CDR3 bases are TGTGCCAGCAGCTTGAAGGGCGGGGGGCGTTCCTACGAGCAGTACTTC.

The rearrangement uses TRBV23-1 and TRBJ1-2; the D gene is possibly TRBD1 (5 bases). TRBV23-1 is an open reading frame whose function is uncertain. V lost 8 bases, J lost 6 bases, and 22 bases lay in between. The CDR3 contains 15 residues. The CDR3 bases are TGCGCCAGCTGTTTTCGGGACCGCGTTGGGGATGGCTACACCTTC. Protein sequence: CASCFRDRVGDGYTF.

V is TRBV29-1 and J is TRBJ1-2; D is unclear. V lost 6 bases, J lost 1 base, and 9 bases lay in between. Germline values: CDR1 SQVTM, CDR2 ANQGSEA. The CDR3 covers 12 residues. The CDR3 DNA follows: TGCAGCGTCACTCGGAGTAACTATGGCTACACCTTC. Protein product: CSVTRSNYGYTF.

A note on this clone: The sample has other DNA sequences that encode this CDR3 too. This sequence joins TRBV25-1 and TRBJ1-5; D is unresolved. Between the trimmed V and J ends, which lost 2 bases and 2 bases, there was a span of 1 base. The CDR3 loop spans 12 amino acids. The germline gives CDR1 MGHDK, CDR2 SYGVNS. In nucleotides, the CDR3 is TGTGCCAGCAGTGAAGGCAATCAGCCCCAGCATTTT. Translated: CASSEGNQPQHF.

The chain joins TRBV9 to TRBJ1-1, with TRBD1 as a possible D gene (5 bases). Trimming pared 0 bases from V and 3 bases from J, leaving 12 bases between. The CDR3 is 15 amino acids. Germline loops: CDR1 SGDLS, CDR2 YYNGEE. Here the CDR3 DNA reads TGTGCCAGCAGCGTAGGAGACAGAAGTGACACTGAAGCTTTCTTT. This gives the protein CASSVGDRSDTEAFF.

Only one count was recorded for this clone. The chain has TRBV30 and TRBJ1-5, with D possibly matching TRBD1 (5 bases). V lost 1 base and J lost 6, with 13 bases in between. Per the germline V gene, CDR1 is GTSNPN and CDR2 is SVGIG (reference sequence). CDR3 length equals 14 residues. This CDR3 reads CAWSGQGSGQPQHF. CDR3 nucleotide sequence: TGTGCCTGGAGTGGCCAGGGTTCAGGTCAGCCCCAGCATTTT.

CDR3 DNA: TGTGCCAGCAGCCCGGGCTACGAGCAGTACTTC. It encodes CASSPGYEQYF. The chain joins TRBV25-1 to TRBJ2-7; D ambiguous. The CDR3 is made up of 11 amino acids. Germline CDR1 reads MGHDK; CDR2 reads SYGVNS. The V end lost 6 bases, the J end lost 3 bases, and 6 bases lay between the germline ends.

This rearrangement joins TRBV5-4 to TRBJ2-1, with 10 bases fitting TRBD2. Germline V gene lookup returns CDR1 SGHNT and CDR2 YYREEE (reference sequence). V was clipped by 0 bases and J by 3 bases; unmatched bases: 0. The CDR3 consists of 15 residues. The CDR3 loop reads CASSLASGGYNEQFF. The CDR3, as DNA: TGTGCCAGCAGCTTGGCTAGCGGGGGCTACAATGAGCAGTTCTTC.